The rows below give T cell receptor beta chains drawn from one sample of a study of cytomegalovirus exposure and HLA in healthy donors. This table comes from immunoSEQ multiplex PCR, and its TCRdb copy is limited to in-frame clones, with some not included. The sample shows about 160,000 clones, about three quarters of them seen only once. Sequencing input: PBMCs. Receptor source: a woman between 50 and 59 years old in good health and CMV-seropositive. Both conserved end residues are part of each CDR3. The D gene is left open where the match is weak. Clone size is not always given. Where it is, it says once, few, many or a class for expanded clones.

>once|TRBD1|15|TRBV2|TRBJ1-3
CASSPGQGRRDTIYF
TGTGCCAGCAGTCCGGGACAGGGGCGTCGGGACACCATATATTTT
>-|-|11|TRBV29-1|TRBJ2-7
CSVDVGAEQYF
TGCAGCGTTGACGTTGGGGCCGAGCAGTACTTC
>once|-|16|TRBV5-1|TRBJ2-1
CASSLGAGDTGNEQFF
TGCGCCAGCAGCTTGGGAGCTGGCGATACGGGGAATGAGCAGTTCTTC
>-|-|13|TRBV30|TRBJ1-2
CAWSVKGNYGYTF
TGTGCCTGGAGTGTAAAGGGGAACTATGGCTACACCTTC
>-|-|18|TRBV27|TRBJ2-3
CASSSYTRTGPATDTQYF
TGTGCCAGCAGTTCTTACACTCGAACAGGGCCAGCCACAGATACGCAGTATTTT
>-|-|13|TRBV18|TRBJ2-3
CASSPASTDTQYF
TGTGCCAGCTCACCGGCCAGTACCGATACGCAGTATTTT
>-|-|13|TRBV7-9|TRBJ1-6
CASSLEEGSPLHF
TGTGCCAGCAGCTTAGAGGAGGGTTCACCCCTCCACTTT
>few|TRBD1|18|TRBV11-2|TRBJ2-7
CASSLDLRGTGGAYEQYF
TGTGCCAGCAGCTTAGACCTAAGGGGGACAGGGGGGGCCTACGAGCAGTACTTC
>once|TRBD1|15|TRBV28|TRBJ1-5
CASSFSGQGNQPQHF
TGTGCCAGCAGTTTCTCCGGACAGGGCAATCAGCCCCAGCATTTT
>-|-|14|TRBV18|TRBJ1-5
CASSLQASNQPQHF
TGTGCCAGCTCACTACAGGCTAGCAATCAGCCCCAGCATTTT
>-|TRBD2|16|TRBV6-5|TRBJ2-7
CASSSLAGAYSYEQYF
TGTGCCAGCAGTTCCCTAGCGGGGGCATACTCCTACGAGCAGTACTTC
>-|-|13|TRBV5-1|TRBJ2-3
CASSLLRGDTQYF
TGCGCCAGCAGCTTGTTGCGGGGCGATACGCAGTATTTT
>-|-|16|TRBV2|TRBJ2-5
CASSVGNTGRQETQYF
TGTGCCAGCAGTGTGGGCAACACTGGCCGGCAAGAGACCCAGTACTTC
>few|TRBD2|12|TRBV6-5|TRBJ2-1
CASSQGRDEQFF
TGTGCCAGCAGCCAAGGGAGGGATGAGCAGTTCTTC
>-|TRBD1|14|TRBV7-2|TRBJ2-7
CASSSRLGGDEQYF
TGTGCCAGCAGCTCTAGGCTAGGGGGCGACGAGCAGTACTTC
>-|TRBD1|14|TRBV7-2|TRBJ2-3
CASRLRDSTDTQYF
TGTGCCAGCAGATTAAGGGACAGTACAGATACGCAGTATTTT
>-|-|14|TRBV28|TRBJ1-4
CASSPGTSREKLFF
TGTGCCAGCAGTCCCGGGACAAGCCGTGAAAAACTGTTTTTT
>-|-|16|TRBV5-8|TRBJ2-1
CASSALGTQGSNEQFF
TGTGCCAGCAGCGCGCTCGGGACCCAGGGGAGCAATGAGCAGTTCTTC
>-|TRBD2|16|TRBV5-6|TRBJ2-3
CASSFPSGSLTDTQYF
TGTGCCAGCAGCTTCCCTAGCGGAAGTCTCACAGATACGCAGTATTTT
>-|-|14|TRBV18|TRBJ2-7
CASSPYRAPSEQYF
TGTGCCAGCTCACCTTACCGAGCCCCGAGTGAGCAGTACTTC
>few|TRBD1|15|TRBV6-6|TRBJ1-1
CASSYQGQGNTEAFF
TGTGCCAGCAGTTACCAGGGACAGGGGAACACTGAAGCTTTCTTT
>-|TRBD2|16|TRBV7-2|TRBJ2-3
CASSLRLADWSYTQYF
TGTGCCAGCAGCTTGAGACTAGCGGATTGGTCTTATACGCAGTATTTT
>-|-|15|TRBV10-2|TRBJ1-5
CASSEQGHSNQPQHF
TGCGCCAGCAGTGAACAGGGACATAGCAATCAGCCCCAGCATTTT
>medium-sized|-|13|TRBV7-9|TRBJ2-7
CASSAREKYEQYF
TGTGCCAGCAGCGCCCGGGAGAAATACGAGCAGTACTTC
>-|TRBD2|14|TRBV28|TRBJ2-7
CASSLAGDAYEQYF
TGTGCCAGCAGCCTAGCGGGGGACGCCTACGAGCAGTACTTC
>few|-|14|TRBV6-6|TRBJ1-1
CASSPRSGNTEAFF
TGTGCCAGCAGTCCCCGGTCGGGGAACACTGAAGCTTTCTTT
>-|TRBD1|15|TRBV2|TRBJ1-2
CASSEWQGETNGYTF
TGTGCCAGCAGTGAATGGCAGGGGGAAACTAATGGCTACACCTTC
>-|TRBD2|16|TRBV4-1|TRBJ2-1
CASSQGPSGDYNEQFF
TGCGCCAGCAGCCAAGGTCCTAGCGGGGACTACAATGAGCAGTTCTTC
>-|TRBD2|15|TRBV7-6|TRBJ2-3
CASSSGGVPTDTQYF
TGTGCCAGCAGCTCGGGAGGGGTACCCACAGATACGCAGTATTTT
>-|-|14|TRBV28|TRBJ1-5
CASSWGGRHQPQHF
TGTGCCAGCAGTTGGGGAGGGCGGCATCAGCCCCAGCATTTT
>-|-|16|TRBV7-3|TRBJ2-6
CASSLRGPSGANVLTF
TGTGCCAGCAGCTTAAGAGGGCCCTCTGGGGCCAACGTCCTGACTTTC
>-|-|15|TRBV2|TRBJ2-7
CASSSREQSSYEQYF
TGTGCCAGCAGTAGCCGGGAGCAGAGTTCCTACGAGCAGTACTTC
>few|TRBD1|17|TRBV5-4|TRBJ1-4
CASSLNRGAATNEKLFF
TGTGCCAGCAGCTTGAACAGGGGCGCAGCAACTAATGAAAAACTGTTTTTT
>-|TRBD1|17|TRBV28|TRBJ2-7
CASSSPNGGQGAYEQYF
TGTGCCAGCAGTTCCCCTAACGGAGGTCAGGGGGCGTACGAGCAGTACTTC
>-|-|14|TRBV11-3|TRBJ2-7
CASSLGGGPYEQYF
TGTGCCAGCAGCTTAGGGGGGGGGCCCTACGAGCAGTACTTC
>-|-|17|TRBV27|TRBJ2-3
CASSSSRGAGVTDTQYF
TGTGCCAGCAGTTCCTCCCGGGGGGCGGGAGTCACAGATACGCAGTATTTT
>-|-|12|TRBV6-1|TRBJ1-1
CASRQDWREAFF
TGTGCCAGTAGGCAGGACTGGCGTGAAGCTTTCTTT
>-|-|16|TRBV21-1|TRBJ2-7
CASSKGRTGLGPEQYF
TGTGCCAGCAGCAAAGGTCGGACAGGGCTGGGTCCCGAGCAGTACTTC
>few|TRBD1|16|TRBV7-9|TRBJ1-5
CASSLADRDRHQPQHF
TGTGCCAGCAGCTTAGCAGACCGGGACAGACATCAGCCCCAGCATTTT
>-|-|16|TRBV7-8|TRBJ1-3
CASSLLGGGSGNTIYF
TGTGCCAGCAGCTTGCTGGGTGGAGGGTCTGGAAACACCATATATTTT
>-|TRBD1|13|TRBV13|TRBJ1-1
CASSLDRDTEAFF
TGTGCCAGCAGCTTGGACAGGGACACTGAAGCTTTCTTT
>-|TRBD1|17|TRBV5-6|TRBJ2-1
CASSFLASAGGGNEQFF
TGTGCCAGCAGCTTCTTGGCGTCGGCAGGGGGTGGGAATGAGCAGTTCTTC
>-|TRBD1|14|TRBV7-2|TRBJ1-4
CASSSGGSAEKLFF
TGTGCCAGCAGCTCAGGGGGGTCGGCTGAAAAACTGTTTTTT
>-|-|15|TRBV7-9|TRBJ1-2
CASSFWTSEGYGYTF
TGTGCCAGCAGCTTTTGGACATCCGAAGGCTATGGCTACACCTTC
>-|-|13|TRBV5-1|TRBJ2-7
CASSLAGVGEQYF
TGCGCCAGCAGCCTGGCCGGGGTTGGCGAGCAGTACTTC
>-|TRBD2|17|TRBV15|TRBJ2-1
CATSRTASGGAVNEQFF
TGTGCCACCAGCAGAACGGCTAGCGGGGGGGCCGTTAATGAGCAGTTCTTC
>few|-|15|TRBV2|TRBJ2-7
CASMGTSTEAYEQYF
TGTGCCAGCATGGGGACATCGACCGAGGCCTACGAGCAGTACTTC
>once|-|12|TRBV19|TRBJ2-1
CANLLAWNEQFF
TGTGCCAACCTACTAGCATGGAATGAGCAGTTCTTC
>-|-|17|TRBV28|TRBJ2-5
CASSTQVLGRGQGTQYF
TGTGCCAGCAGTACCCAGGTGTTGGGCAGGGGTCAAGGGACCCAGTACTTC
>-|TRBD2|16|TRBV5-6|TRBJ2-5
CASRFSGGARWETQYF
TGTGCCAGCAGATTTAGCGGGGGGGCCCGATGGGAGACCCAGTACTTC
>-|-|12|TRBV10-3|TRBJ1-1
CAISELGQEAFF
TGTGCCATCAGTGAGTTGGGACAAGAAGCTTTCTTT
>-|TRBD2|12|TRBV30|TRBJ2-3
CAWSVSSGEQYF
TGTGCCTGGAGTGTATCTAGCGGCGAGCAGTATTTT
>few|-|14|TRBV6-1|TRBJ1-5
CASSVQGFMQPQHF
TGTGCCAGCAGTGTTCAGGGGTTTATGCAGCCCCAGCATTTT